This T cell receptor (beta chain) originates from a study of shared clonotypes between healthy human individuals. Whole-study context: With ages of 18 to 49, the donors were two women and three men.

An assay was performed, and its level was deep. TCRdb's copy holds only in-frame clones and misses some; the assay was immunoSEQ multiplex PCR. The sample shows hundreds of thousands of clones, approximately 79% of them seen only once. The V gene's germline CDR1 is SGHRS and CDR2 YFSETQ. The CDR3 runs 14 residues. Trimming removed 3 bases from V and 1 base from J, with 8 bases in between. The study drew all its donors from Caucasian adults living in Nashville, Tennessee. CD4+ cells were split into CD45RA+ naive and CD45RA-negative memory subsets. This rearrangement joins TRBV5-1 to TRBJ2-1; D not resolved. The sequenced sample consisted of memory CD4+ T cells sorted from blood. Subset reported: CD45RA-negative fraction. The receptor was derived from a woman aged 25-40 years in good health. CDR3 protein: CASSSDGSYNEQFF. The CDR3 bases are TGCGCCAGCAGCTCGGACGGGTCCTACAATGAGCAGTTCTTC.